These T cell receptor beta chains were read from a single sample in a study of shared clonotypes between healthy human individuals. The table came from immunoSEQ multiplex PCR; TCRdb's copy has only in-frame clones and leaves some out. The sample records roughly 650,000 clones, roughly 97% being singletons. Input material: naive CD4+ T cells sorted from blood. These receptors all come from a woman aged 30 to 39 in good health. CDR3s include the opening cysteine and the closing phenylalanine or tryptophan. The order of the fields is CDR3 protein, V gene, J gene.

CASSLVGSNYGYTF,TRBV7-2,TRBJ1-2
CASSQGPGRYTDTQYF,TRBV4-1,TRBJ2-3
CAISEMTLETQYF,TRBV10-3,TRBJ2-5
CASSQAGKNEKLFF,TRBV4-2,TRBJ1-4
CASSQEPKREGLKKETQYF,TRBV4-2,TRBJ2-5
CASSNIAGAGPGELFF,TRBV5-1,TRBJ2-2
CASRLKRTGGSTDTQYF,TRBV28,TRBJ2-3
CASGQFGGPGNEQFF,TRBV5-1,TRBJ2-1
CSVELVVGGTDTQYF,TRBV29-1,TRBJ2-3
CASSTQSVPYGYTF,TRBV6-5,TRBJ1-2
CAISGEGSGNTIYF,TRBV10-3,TRBJ1-3
CATSNPLAGARNEQFF,TRBV15,TRBJ2-1
CASSTGTGAYRVAEAFF,TRBV19,TRBJ1-1